This TCR beta chain was observed in a study of CD8 T cells in ankylosing spondylitis. Notes on the study in general: Made up of fewer than 10 highly homologous variants, a TCR beta motif appeared characteristic of ankylosing spondylitis blood. Clones linked to disease were reported to show significant enrichment in matched ankylosing spondylitis synovial fluid. Disease-linked clones had a CD8+ phenotype and relatively low frequency in peripheral blood.

Quantitative barcoded 5'-RACE was used to prepare TCR beta libraries. TCRdb analysed the 5' RACE reads with MiXCR anew, one entry per CDR3 protein. The sample records under 250,000 distinct CDR3 sequences, around 10% being singletons. This CDR3 contains 17 residues. Germline V CDR1 and CDR2: LGHDT, YNNKEL (reference sequence). The J segment lost 4 bases and the V segment lost 4 bases, leaving 8 bases of the junction unmatched. A word on this clonotype: Its matching antigen is unknown.

Sequenced input: blood, either unsorted or a sorted T cell fraction (not recorded which). This clonotype originated in a male donor with ankylosing spondylitis or in good health (not recorded which). The gene calls are TRBV3-1 and TRBJ2-5, with 14 bases that match TRBD2. This CDR3 reads CASSPPTSGRAGETQYF. The CDR3 coding sequence is TGTGCCAGCAGCCCGCCGACTAGCGGGAGGGCCGGAGAGACCCAGTACTTC.